This T cell receptor beta chain was observed in a study of blood T cell repertoires in COVID-19. The germline gives CDR1 SNHLY, CDR2 FYNNEI. This CDR3 comprises 14 residues. The V gene lost 6 bases and the J gene lost 0 bases, with 9 bases spanning the gap. TCRdb's copy holds only in-frame clones and misses some; the assay was immunoSEQ multiplex PCR. Found here are about 210,000 clones, 92% of them singletons; the top ten hold approximately 1.2%. The J gene is TRBJ1-3, the V gene TRBV2; D remains ambiguous. This clonotype originated in a man aged 25 to 40 with acute or convalescent COVID-19. Sequencing was carried out using peripheral blood. CDR3 protein: CASRTTFSGNTIYF. The CDR3 DNA reads as TGTGCCAGCAGAACGACATTCTCTGGAAACACCATATATTTT. Complete variable domain (other parts from reference TRBV2 and TRBJ1-3): EPEVTQTPSHQVTQMGQEVILRCVPISNHLYFYWYRQILGQKVEFLVSFYNNEISEKSEIFDDQFSVERPDGSNFTLKIRSTKLEDSAMYFCASRTTFSGNTIYFGEGSWLTVV.